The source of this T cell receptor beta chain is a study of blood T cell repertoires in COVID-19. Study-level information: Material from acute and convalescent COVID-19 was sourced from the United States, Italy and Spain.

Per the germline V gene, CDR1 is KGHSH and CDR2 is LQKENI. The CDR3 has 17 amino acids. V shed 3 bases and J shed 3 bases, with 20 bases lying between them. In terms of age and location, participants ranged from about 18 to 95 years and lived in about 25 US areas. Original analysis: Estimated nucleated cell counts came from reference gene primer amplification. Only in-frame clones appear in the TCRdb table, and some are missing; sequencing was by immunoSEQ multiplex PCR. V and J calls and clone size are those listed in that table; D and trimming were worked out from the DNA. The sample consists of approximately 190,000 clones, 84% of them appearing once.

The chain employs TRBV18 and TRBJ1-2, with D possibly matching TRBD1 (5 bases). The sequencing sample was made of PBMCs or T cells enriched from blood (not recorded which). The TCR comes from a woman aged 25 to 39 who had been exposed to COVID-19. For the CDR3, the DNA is TGTGCCAGCTCACCCTCTAGCCCCACACGGGGGGACTATGGCTACACCTTC. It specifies CASSPSSPTRGDYGYTF.